This TCR beta chain is drawn from a study of T-cell memory formation after mild COVID-19. Study as a whole: Most TCR clusters belonged to a single donor.

The germline V and J ends were trimmed by 6 bases and 0 bases, with 18 bases remaining between them. Germline assignment: CDR1 MNHEY and CDR2 SVGAGI. The CDR3 loop spans 17 amino acids. Each CDR3 protein gets one entry after TCRdb re-called the 5' RACE reads with MiXCR. The table has 470,000 or so distinct CDR3 sequences, around 18% seen once. Sequenced input: PBMCs or a T cell subset sorted from them (not recorded which). This rearrangement joins TRBV6-5 to TRBJ1-3, with D uncertain. The TCR sequence derives from an adult woman who had mild COVID-19 (a few samples of this study predate the infection). Cell type and time point are not known. The CDR3 DNA reads TGTGCCAGCAGGAGTCTAAGGAGCCTTTCCTCTGGAAACACCATATATTTT. Protein product: CASRSLRSLSSGNTIYF.